This T cell receptor (beta chain) was observed in a study of Graves' ophthalmopathy and Graves' hyperthyroidism. Whole-study context: The stable label applied to hyperthyroidism with no ophthalmopathy within 18 months of follow-up. Study results and caveats: Most expanded thyroid clonotypes above 0.001 frequency also appeared in blood. The study's model predicted ophthalmopathy progression at approximately 70% sensitivity and about 72% specificity.

This clonotype was picked up many times. Its antigen is undetermined. The ends were cut back, 3 bases at V and 0 bases at J, with 13 bases in the middle. The germline gives CDR1 SGDLS, CDR2 YYNGEE. The CDR3 covers 16 residues. Using RNA transcripts, the TCR beta CDR3 regions were amplified. After a first-round RT-PCR with HTBI primers, a second-round multiplex PCR was run. TCRdb used MiXCR to reprocess the multiplex PCR reads, holding one entry per CDR3 protein. The profile shows about 1.1 million distinct CDR3 sequences, about 40% of them singletons. This sequence was found in an adult man with Graves' hyperthyroidism. The chain carries TRBV9 and TRBJ1-3; no firm D call. Sequenced material: peripheral blood or thyroid tissue (not recorded which). CDR3 bases: TGTGCCAGCAGCGCCCTCGGGGTGAGCTCTGGAAACACCATATATTTT. This sequence encodes CASSALGVSSGNTIYF.